What follows is one TCR beta chain and its context. Its antigen is as yet unknown. Profiled with immunoSEQ multiplex PCR; TCRdb holds only in-frame clones, not every one. The sample shows 2,500,000 or so clones, approximately 93% of them seen only once. The sample comes from a study of shared clonotypes between healthy human individuals. This CDR3 has 15 residues. Unmatched junction bases numbered 9, after V lost 4 bases and J lost 5 bases. The V gene's germline CDR1 is SGDLS and CDR2 YYNGEE. Study-wide results and caveats: As a rule, naive subsets had a larger estimated richness than memory subsets.

V gene TRBV9 combines with J gene TRBJ2-7; 10 bases agree with TRBD2. The origin of this receptor is a man aged 18 to 30 in good health. Some clones in this sample may be carry-over from other donors' samples. Sequenced input: naive CD4+ T cells from PBMCs. Stated subset: CD45RA+ positively selected. The CDR3: CASSITGTSDHEQYF. As DNA, the CDR3 is TGTGCCAGCAGCATTACCGGGACTAGCGACCACGAGCAGTACTTC.